The clone carrying this TCR beta chain was seen more than once but under ten times. The sample originates from a study of blood T cell repertoires in COVID-19. For the study at large: Sample material is recorded as cDNA or gDNA derived from T cells, B-cell-depleted T cells, or PBMCs.

In the original workflow: It was from reference gene primer amplification that nucleated cell counts were estimated. Assay: immunoSEQ multiplex PCR; the TCRdb copy retains only in-frame clones and omits some. Clonal size and the V and J genes are those of that table, whereas D and trimming came from the DNA. The repertoire holds roughly 35,000 clones, with approximately 81% as singletons. The length of the CDR3 is 14 residues. Unmatched junction bases numbered 7, after V lost 2 bases and J lost 7 bases. Per the germline V gene, CDR1 is SGHDT and CDR2 is YYEEEE. Sequencing was carried out using peripheral blood. This sequence originates from an elderly man with acute or convalescent COVID-19. The gene calls are TRBV5-6 and TRBJ2-7, with 9 positions matching TRBD1. CDR3 residues: CASSLGGQGREQYF. The CDR3 nucleotides are TGTGCCAGCAGCTTAGGAGGACAGGGGAGAGAGCAGTACTTC.